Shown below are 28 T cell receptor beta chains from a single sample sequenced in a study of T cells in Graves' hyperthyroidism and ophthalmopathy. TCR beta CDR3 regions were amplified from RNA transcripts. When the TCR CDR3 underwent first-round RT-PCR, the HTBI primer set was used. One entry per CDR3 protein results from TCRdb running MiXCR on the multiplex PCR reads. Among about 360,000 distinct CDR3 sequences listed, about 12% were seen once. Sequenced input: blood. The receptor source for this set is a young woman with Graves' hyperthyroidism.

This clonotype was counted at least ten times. The CDR3 region has the DNA TGTGCCATCAGTGAGTCGGTCGGTAGGACTAATGAAAAACTGTTTTTT. Protein sequence: CAISESVGRTNEKLFF. J is TRBJ1-4 and V is TRBV10-3; D gene ambiguous. Germline assignment: CDR1 ENHRY and CDR2 SYGVKD. This CDR3 has 16 amino acids. V was pared by 0 bases and J by 2 bases, with 10 bases between.

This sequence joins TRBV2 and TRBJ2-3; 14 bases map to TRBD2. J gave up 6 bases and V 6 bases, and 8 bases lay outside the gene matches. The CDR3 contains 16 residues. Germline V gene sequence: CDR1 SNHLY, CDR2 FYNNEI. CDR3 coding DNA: TGTGCCAGCAGGAGCCCGGGACTAGCGGGAGCGGATACGCAGTATTTT. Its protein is CASRSPGLAGADTQYF.

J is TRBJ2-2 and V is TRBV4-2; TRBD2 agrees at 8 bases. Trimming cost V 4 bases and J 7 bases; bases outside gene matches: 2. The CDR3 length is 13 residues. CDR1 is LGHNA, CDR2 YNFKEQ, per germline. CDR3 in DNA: TGTGCCAGCAGCCCTGCGGGGGGCGGGGAGCTGTTTTTT. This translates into CASSPAGGGELFF.

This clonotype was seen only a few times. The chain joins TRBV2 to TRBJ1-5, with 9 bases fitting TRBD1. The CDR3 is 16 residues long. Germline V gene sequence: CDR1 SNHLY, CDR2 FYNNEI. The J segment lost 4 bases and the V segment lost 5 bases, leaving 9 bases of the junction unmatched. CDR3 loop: CASSTGGRALNQPQHF. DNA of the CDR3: TGTGCCAGCAGTACAGGGGGCAGAGCCCTTAATCAGCCCCAGCATTTT.

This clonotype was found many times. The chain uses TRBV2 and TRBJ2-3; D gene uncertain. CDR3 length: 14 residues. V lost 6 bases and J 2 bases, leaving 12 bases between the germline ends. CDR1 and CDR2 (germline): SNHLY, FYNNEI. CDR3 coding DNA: TGTGCCAGCAGGGTACAGCTTTCCACAGATACGCAGTATTTT. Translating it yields CASRVQLSTDTQYF. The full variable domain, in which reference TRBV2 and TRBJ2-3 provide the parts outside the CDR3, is EPEVTQTPSHQVTQMGQEVILRCVPISNHLYFYWYRQILGQKVEFLVSFYNNEISEKSEIFDDQFSVERPDGSNFTLKIRSTKLEDSAMYFCASRVQLSTDTQYFGPGTRLTVL.

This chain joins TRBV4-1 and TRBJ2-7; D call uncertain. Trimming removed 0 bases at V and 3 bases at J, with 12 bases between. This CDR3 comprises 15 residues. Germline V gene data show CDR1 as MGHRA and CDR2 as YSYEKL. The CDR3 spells CASSQEGPQGYEQYF. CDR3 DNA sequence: TGCGCCAGCAGCCAAGAAGGGCCCCAAGGCTACGAGCAGTACTTC.

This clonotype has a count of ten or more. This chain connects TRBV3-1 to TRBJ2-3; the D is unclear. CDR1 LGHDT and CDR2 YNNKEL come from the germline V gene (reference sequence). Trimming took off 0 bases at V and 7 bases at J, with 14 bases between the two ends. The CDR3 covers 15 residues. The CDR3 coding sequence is TGTGCCAGCAGCCAAGATCATCACGGACCCTATACGCAGTATTTT. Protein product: CASSQDHHGPYTQYF.

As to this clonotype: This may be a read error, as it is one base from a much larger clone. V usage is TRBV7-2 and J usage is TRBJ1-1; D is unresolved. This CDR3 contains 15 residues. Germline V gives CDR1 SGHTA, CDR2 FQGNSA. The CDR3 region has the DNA TGTGCCAGCAGCTTAAACCCCGTTTTGAACATTGAAGCTTTCTTT. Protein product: CASSLNPVLNIEAFF. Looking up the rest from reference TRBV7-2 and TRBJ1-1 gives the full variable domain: GAGVSQSPSNKVTEKGKDVELRCDPISGHTALYWYRQSLGQGLEFLIYFQGNSAPDKSGLPSDRFSAERTGGSVSTLTIQRTQQEDSAVYLCASSLNPVLNIEAFFGQGTRLTVV.

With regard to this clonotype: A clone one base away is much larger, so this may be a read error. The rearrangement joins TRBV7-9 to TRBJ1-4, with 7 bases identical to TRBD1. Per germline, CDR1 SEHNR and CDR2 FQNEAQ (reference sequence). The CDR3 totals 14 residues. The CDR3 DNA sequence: TGTGCCAGCAGCCCAGGGGGGACTAATGAAGAACTGTTTTTT. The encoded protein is CASSPGGTNEELFF. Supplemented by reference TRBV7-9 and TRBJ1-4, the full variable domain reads DTGVSQNPRHKITKRGQNVTFRCDPISEHNRLYWYRQTLGQGPEFLTYFQNEAQLEKSRLLSDRFSAERPKGSFSTLEIQRTEQGDSAMYLCASSPGGTNEELFFGSGTQLSVL.

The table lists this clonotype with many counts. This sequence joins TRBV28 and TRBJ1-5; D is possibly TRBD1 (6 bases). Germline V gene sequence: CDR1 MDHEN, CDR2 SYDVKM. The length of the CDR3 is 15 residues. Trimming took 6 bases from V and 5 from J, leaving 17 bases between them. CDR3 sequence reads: CASSHRAPGDQPQHF. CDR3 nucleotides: TGTGCCAGCAGCCACAGGGCCCCAGGGGATCAGCCCCAGCATTTT.

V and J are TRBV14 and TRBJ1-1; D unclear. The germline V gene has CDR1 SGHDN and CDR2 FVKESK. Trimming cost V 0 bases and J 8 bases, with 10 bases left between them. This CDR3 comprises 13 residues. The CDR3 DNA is TGTGCCAGCAGCCAAGATTGGGCAGCCGAAGCTTTCTTT. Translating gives CASSQDWAAEAFF.

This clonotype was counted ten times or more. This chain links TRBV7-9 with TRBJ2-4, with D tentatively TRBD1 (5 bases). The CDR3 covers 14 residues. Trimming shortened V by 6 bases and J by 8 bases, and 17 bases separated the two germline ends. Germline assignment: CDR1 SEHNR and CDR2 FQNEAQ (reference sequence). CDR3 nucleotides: TGTGCCAGCAGTCCCGGGCAGGGTGTTTACATTCAGTACTTC. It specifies CASSPGQGVYIQYF.

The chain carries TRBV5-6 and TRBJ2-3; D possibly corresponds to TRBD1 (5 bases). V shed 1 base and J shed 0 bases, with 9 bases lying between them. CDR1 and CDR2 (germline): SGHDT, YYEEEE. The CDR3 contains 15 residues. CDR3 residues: CASSLTQGSTDTQYF. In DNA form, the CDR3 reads TGTGCCAGCAGCTTGACGCAGGGCAGCACAGATACGCAGTATTTT. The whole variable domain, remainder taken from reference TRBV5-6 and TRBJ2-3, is DAGVTQSPTHLIKTRGQQVTLRCSPKSGHDTVSWYQQALGQGPQFIFQYYEEEERQRGNFPDRFSGHQFPNYSSELNVNALLLGDSALYLCASSLTQGSTDTQYFGPGTRLTVL.

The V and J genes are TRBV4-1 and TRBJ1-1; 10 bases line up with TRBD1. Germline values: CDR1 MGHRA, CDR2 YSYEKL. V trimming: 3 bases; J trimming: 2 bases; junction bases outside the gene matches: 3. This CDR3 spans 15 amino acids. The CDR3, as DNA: TGCGCCAGCAGCCAGGGACAGGGGATAAACACTGAAGCTTTCTTT. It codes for CASSQGQGINTEAFF.

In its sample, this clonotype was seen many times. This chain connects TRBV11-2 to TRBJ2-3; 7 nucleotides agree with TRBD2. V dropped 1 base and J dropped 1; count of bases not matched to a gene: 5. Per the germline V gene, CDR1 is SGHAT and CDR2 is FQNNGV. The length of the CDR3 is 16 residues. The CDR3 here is CASSLGLADRTDTQYF. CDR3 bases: TGTGCCAGCAGCTTAGGTCTAGCGGACCGCACAGATACGCAGTATTTT.

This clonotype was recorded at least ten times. CDR3 sequence (DNA): TGCAGTGCTAGATTCGACAGGGGGGTGGGCTACACCTTC. This gives the protein CSARFDRGVGYTF. The genes are TRBV20-1 and TRBJ1-2; 9 nucleotides agree with TRBD1. Trimming at V came to 2 bases and at J to 8 bases, leaving 6 bases not matched to a gene. CDR1 and CDR2 (germline): DFQATT, SNEGSKA (reference sequence). CDR3 size: 13 residues.

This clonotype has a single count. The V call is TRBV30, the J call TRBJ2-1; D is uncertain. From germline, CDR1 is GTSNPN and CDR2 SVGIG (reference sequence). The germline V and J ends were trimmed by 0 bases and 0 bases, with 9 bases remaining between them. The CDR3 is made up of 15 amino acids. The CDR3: CAWSVDRNSYNEQFF. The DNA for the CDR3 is TGTGCCTGGAGTGTGGACCGGAACTCCTACAATGAGCAGTTCTTC.

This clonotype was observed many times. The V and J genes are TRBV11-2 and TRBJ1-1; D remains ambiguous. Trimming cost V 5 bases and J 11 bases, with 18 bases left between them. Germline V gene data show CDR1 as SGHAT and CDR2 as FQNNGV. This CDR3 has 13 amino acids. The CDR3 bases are TGTGCCAGCAGCCCCCCGGTCTATGGGTCGGCTTTCTTT. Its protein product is CASSPPVYGSAFF.

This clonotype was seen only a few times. The CDR3 DNA sequence: TGTGCCAGCACCGGGGAAGGATACGAGCAGTACTTC. This encodes CASTGEGYEQYF. V and J are TRBV6-1 and TRBJ2-7, with D perhaps matching TRBD2 (5 bases). The CDR3 has 12 amino acids. CDR1 and CDR2 (germline): MNHNS, SASEGT. The V end lost 7 bases, the J end lost 4 bases, and 11 bases lay between the germline ends.

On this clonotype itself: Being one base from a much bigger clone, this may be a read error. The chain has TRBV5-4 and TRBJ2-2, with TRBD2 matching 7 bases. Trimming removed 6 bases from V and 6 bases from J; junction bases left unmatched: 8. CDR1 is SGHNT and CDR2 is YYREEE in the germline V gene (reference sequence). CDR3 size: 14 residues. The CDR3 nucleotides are TGTGCCAGCAACATATCTAGCGGTGCCGGGGAGCTGTTTTTT. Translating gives CASNISSGAGELFF.

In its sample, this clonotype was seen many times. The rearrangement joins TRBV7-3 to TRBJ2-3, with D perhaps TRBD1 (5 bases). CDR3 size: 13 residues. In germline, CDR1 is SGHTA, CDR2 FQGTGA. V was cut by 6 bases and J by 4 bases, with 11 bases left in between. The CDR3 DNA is TGTGCCAGCAGTCTGGTAGGGGCAGATACGCAGTATTTT. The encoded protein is CASSLVGADTQYF.

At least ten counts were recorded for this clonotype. The CDR3 nucleotides are TGTGCCAGCAGCCCCACGCCGAGGTGGACTGAAGCTTTCTTT. Its protein is CASSPTPRWTEAFF. The rearrangement joins TRBV2 to TRBJ1-1; no firm D call. Germline V gene data show CDR1 as SNHLY and CDR2 as FYNNEI. V was clipped by 6 bases and J by 5 bases, with 16 bases between them. This CDR3 is 14 amino acids long.

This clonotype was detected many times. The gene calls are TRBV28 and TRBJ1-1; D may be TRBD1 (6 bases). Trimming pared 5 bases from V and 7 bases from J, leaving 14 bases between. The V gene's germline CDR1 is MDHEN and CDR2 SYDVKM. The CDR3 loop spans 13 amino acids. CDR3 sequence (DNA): TGTGCCAGCAGTAGCGACAGGCCCCATGAAGCTTTCTTT. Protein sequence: CASSSDRPHEAFF.

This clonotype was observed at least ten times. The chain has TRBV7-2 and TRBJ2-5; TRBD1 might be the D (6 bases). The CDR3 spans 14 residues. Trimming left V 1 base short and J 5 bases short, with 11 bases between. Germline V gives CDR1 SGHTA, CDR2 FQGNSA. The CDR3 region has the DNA TGTGCCAGCAGCTTAGAAAGGGGGTATGAGACCCAGTACTTC. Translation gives CASSLERGYETQYF.

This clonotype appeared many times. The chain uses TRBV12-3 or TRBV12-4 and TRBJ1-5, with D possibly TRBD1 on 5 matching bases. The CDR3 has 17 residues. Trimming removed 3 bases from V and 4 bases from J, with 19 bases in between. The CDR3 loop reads CASSFGGRRAGNQPQHF. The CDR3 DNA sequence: TGTGCCAGCAGTTTTGGGGGGAGGAGGGCGGGTAATCAGCCCCAGCATTTT.

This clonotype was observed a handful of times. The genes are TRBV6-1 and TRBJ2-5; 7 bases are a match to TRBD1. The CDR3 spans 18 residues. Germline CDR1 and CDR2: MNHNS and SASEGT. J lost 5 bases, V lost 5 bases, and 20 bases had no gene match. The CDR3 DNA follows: TGTGCCAGCAGTTATTTGCAGGGGGTACGGACAAGGGGGGAGACCCAGTACTTC. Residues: CASSYLQGVRTRGETQYF.

The CDR3 sequence: CASSREGYSYEQYF. CDR3 nucleotides: TGTGCCAGCTCCCGTGAAGGCTACTCCTACGAGCAGTACTTC. V and J are TRBV11-2 and TRBJ2-7, with unresolved D. Looked up from germline, CDR1 is SGHAT and CDR2 is FQNNGV. The length of the CDR3 is 14 residues. The V end was cut by 8 bases, the J end by 0 bases, with 14 bases between.

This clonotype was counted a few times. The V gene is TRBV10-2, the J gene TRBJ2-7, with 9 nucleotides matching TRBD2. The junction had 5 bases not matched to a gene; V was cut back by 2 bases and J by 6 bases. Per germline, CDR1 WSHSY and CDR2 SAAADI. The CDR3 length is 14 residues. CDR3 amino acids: CASSEGGGASEQYF. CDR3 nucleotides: TGCGCCAGCAGTGAGGGCGGGGGGGCCTCCGAGCAGTACTTC.